The 14 T cell receptor beta chains in this list originate from one sample, sequenced in a study of T cell changes during pregnancy in multiple sclerosis. The data were produced by immunoSEQ multiplex PCR, yet TCRdb's version contains in-frame clones alone and is incomplete. The sample shows around 42,000 clones, approximately 92% of them seen only once. Sample: CD4+ T cells from peripheral blood mononuclear cells, taken after pregnancy. The receptors were sampled from a female donor in good health, enrolled as a control in a pregnancy study.

Sample share makes this clone medium-sized. DNA for the CDR3: TGTGCCAGCAGCTTGGCTAGCGGGAACACCGGGGAGCTGTTTTTT. Translation gives CASSLASGNTGELFF. This chain connects TRBV5-4 to TRBJ2-2; 7 bases match TRBD2. The CDR3 loop spans 15 amino acids. V lost 0 bases, J lost 1 base, and 0 bases stayed unmatched. From germline, CDR1 is SGHNT and CDR2 YYREEE (reference sequence).

The V and J genes are TRBV27 and TRBJ2-1; 7 nucleotides agree with TRBD2. In germline, CDR1 is MNHEY, CDR2 SMNVEV (reference sequence). This CDR3 has 18 amino acids. Trimming removed 0 bases from V and 7 bases from J; junction bases left unmatched: 15. For the CDR3, the DNA is TGTGCCAGCAGTTTATCATTCCAGAGACTAGCTGGAATTAATGAGCAGTTCTTC. Translated: CASSLSFQRLAGINEQFF.

The V and J genes are TRBV4-1 and TRBJ1-5; 10 nucleotides match TRBD1. V was clipped by 6 bases and J by 0 bases; unmatched bases: 5. The CDR3 totals 16 residues. CDR1 MGHRA and CDR2 YSYEKL come from the germline V gene. Here the CDR3 reads CASRATGGDSNQPQHF. Here the CDR3 DNA reads TGCGCCAGCAGAGCGACAGGGGGCGATAGCAATCAGCCCCAGCATTTT.

Only one count was recorded for this clone. V usage is TRBV19 and J usage is TRBJ2-7; D possibly corresponds to TRBD2 (5 bases). Per the germline V gene, CDR1 is LNHDA and CDR2 is SQIVND (reference sequence). The CDR3 is 14 amino acids. V lost 2 bases to trimming and J lost 1 base, with 9 bases between them. The CDR3 protein is CASSIRPGSYEQYF. The CDR3 bases are TGTGCCAGTAGTATACGGCCGGGGTCCTACGAGCAGTACTTC.

V gene TRBV30 combines with J gene TRBJ1-4; 11 nucleotides align to TRBD1. The ends lost 1 base at V and 0 bases at J; junction bases unmatched: 4. The CDR3 sequence is 17 residues long. Germline lookup yields CDR1 GTSNPN and CDR2 SVGIG (reference sequence). The CDR3 DNA reads as TGTGCCTGGAGTGGGGGACAGGGGGACCCAACTAATGAAAAACTGTTTTTT. It translates to CAWSGGQGDPTNEKLFF. Using reference TRBV30 and TRBJ1-4 for the parts outside the CDR3, the full variable domain is SQTIHQWPATLVQPVGSPLSLECTVEGTSNPNLYWYRQAAGRGLQLLFYSVGIGQISSEVPQNLSASRPQDRQFILSSKKLLLSDSGFYLCAWSGGQGDPTNEKLFFGSGTQLSVL.

This clone was seen more than once but under ten times. The rearrangement uses TRBV7-2 and TRBJ2-7; weak D call: TRBD2 (7 bases). The CDR3 extends over 16 amino acids. Trimming removed 2 bases from V and 5 bases from J, with 19 bases in between. Germline V gene sequence: CDR1 SGHTA, CDR2 FQGNSA. CDR3 in DNA: TGTGCCAGCAGCTTATGGGGGGGCGGATCGAGCCACGAGCAGTACTTC. Its protein product is CASSLWGGGSSHEQYF.

V and J are TRBV7-8 and TRBJ2-7; D possibly corresponds to TRBD1 (6 bases). Trimming pared 5 bases from V and 3 bases from J, leaving 14 bases between. CDR3 size: 14 residues. Germline lookup yields CDR1 SGHVS and CDR2 FQNEAQ. CDR3 residues: CASSPPIRGYEQYF. In DNA form, the CDR3 reads TGTGCCAGCAGCCCGCCCATCAGGGGCTACGAGCAGTACTTC.

The chain carries TRBV5-1 and TRBJ2-5; 7 nucleotides align to TRBD1. This CDR3 has 15 amino acids. V trimming: 4 bases; J trimming: 4 bases; junction bases outside the gene matches: 10. Germline V gene sequence: CDR1 SGHRS, CDR2 YFSETQ. CDR3: CASSLMTGRGETQYF. The DNA of the CDR3 is TGCGCCAGCAGCCTCATGACAGGGCGAGGAGAGACCCAGTACTTC.

The CDR3 sequence is CASNAGGGGTDTQYF. The CDR3 region has the DNA TGTGCCAGCAACGCAGGGGGCGGGGGAACAGATACGCAGTATTTT. V gene TRBV11-2 combines with J gene TRBJ2-3, with a weak D call TRBD1 (8 bases). The CDR3 extends over 15 amino acids. With 7 bases removed from V and 3 bases from J, the gap between germline ends came to 17 bases. Per germline, CDR1 SGHAT and CDR2 FQNNGV.

The CDR3 nucleotides read TGTGCCAGCACCCCCCCGGGTAGACAGAGCTATGGCTACACCTTC. As protein: CASTPPGRQSYGYTF. The rearrangement links TRBV21-1 to TRBJ1-2; the table's D call TRBD1 went unverified against the DNA. TRBV21-1 is tagged as a pseudogene. CDR3 length equals 15 residues.

The V call is TRBV7-8, the J call TRBJ2-1; 11 positions agree with TRBD2. The V gene's germline CDR1 is SGHVS and CDR2 FQNEAQ. CDR3 length: 15 residues. V trimming: 5 bases; J trimming: 9 bases; junction bases outside the gene matches: 9. CDR3 DNA sequence: TGTGCCAGCAGCAACGTCCGGCTAGCGGGGGGTGAGCAGTTCTTC. Encoded protein: CASSNVRLAGGEQFF.

This chain connects TRBV5-8 to TRBJ1-1; 8 bases are a match to TRBD1. The V and J ends lost 4 bases and 6 bases, in that order; junction bases with no gene match: 5. The length of the CDR3 is 13 residues. The germline V gene has CDR1 SGHTS and CDR2 YDEGEE. The CDR3 region has the DNA TGTGCCAGCAGCCGTAACAGGGGGGCTGAAGCTTTCTTT. It is translated as CASSRNRGAEAFF.

The CDR3 region has the DNA TGTGCCAGCAGCCAAGAGTGGGGACAGGGGATAGCTTTCTTT. Its protein is CASSQEWGQGIAFF. The chain couples TRBV14 to TRBJ1-1; 10 bases agree with TRBD1. The germline CDR1 and CDR2 sequences are SGHDN and FVKESK. The CDR3 has 14 residues. Trimming took 0 bases from V and 10 from J; bases not matched to a gene: 5.

The rearrangement uses TRBV4-2 and TRBJ2-7, with 7 bases that match TRBD2. Germline V gene lookup returns CDR1 LGHNA and CDR2 YNFKEQ. This CDR3 comprises 13 residues. V lost 4 bases, J lost 2 bases, and 2 bases stayed unmatched. CDR3 sequence (DNA): TGTGCCAGCAGCCCCGGACTAGCCTACGAGCAGTACTTC. Amino acid sequence: CASSPGLAYEQYF.